This TCR beta chain was sequenced during a study of T-cell reconstitution after alpha-beta-depleted transplantation in children. This clonotype was picked up one time. Trimming cost V 3 bases and J 3 bases, with 14 bases left between them. CDR1 LNHDA and CDR2 SQIVND come from the germline V gene (reference sequence). The CDR3 is 15 residues long. Preparation of the TCRbeta library was carried out with unique molecular identifiers. One entry per CDR3 protein, called by TCRdb with MiXCR from the PCR reads. Of 500,000 or so distinct CDR3 sequences listed, approximately 29% are singletons. The sequencing used PBMCs from the stem cell graft donor, collected from the stem cell graft. The chain has TRBV19 and TRBJ1-1; the D is unclear. The sequence was obtained from a human donor who donated a stem cell graft to a child with aplastic anemia. CDR3 loop: CASSIRRVFHTEAFF. The CDR3 coding sequence is TGTGCCAGTAGTATCCGTAGGGTTTTTCACACTGAAGCTTTCTTT.